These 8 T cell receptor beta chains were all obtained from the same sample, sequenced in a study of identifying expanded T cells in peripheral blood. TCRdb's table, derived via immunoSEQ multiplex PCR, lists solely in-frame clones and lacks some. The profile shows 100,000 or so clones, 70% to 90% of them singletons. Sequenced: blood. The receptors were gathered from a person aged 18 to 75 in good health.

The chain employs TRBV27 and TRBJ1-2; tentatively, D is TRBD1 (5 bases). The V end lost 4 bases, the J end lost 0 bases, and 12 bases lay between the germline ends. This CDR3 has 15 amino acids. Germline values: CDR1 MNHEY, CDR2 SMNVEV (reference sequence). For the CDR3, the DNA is TGTGCCAGCAGTTCCAGACAGAATTCTAACTATGGCTACACCTTC. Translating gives CASSSRQNSNYGYTF.

CDR3 amino acids: CASSLRVDLSYNEQFF. The CDR3 coding sequence is TGTGCCAGCAGCTTAAGGGTAGACCTCTCCTACAATGAGCAGTTCTTC. This chain connects TRBV7-2 to TRBJ2-1; D ambiguous. The CDR3 spans 16 residues. Trimming cost V 2 bases and J 0 bases, with 11 bases left between them. Germline assignment: CDR1 SGHTA and CDR2 FQGNSA.

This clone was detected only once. The CDR3 DNA follows: TGTGCCAGCAGTGAAGACTATCAAGAGACCCAGTACTTC. It encodes CASSEDYQETQYF. V usage is TRBV2 and J usage is TRBJ2-5; no firm D call. The CDR3 covers 13 residues. V lost 1 base, J lost 2 bases, and 5 bases lay in between. Germline-derived CDR1 and CDR2 are SNHLY and FYNNEI.

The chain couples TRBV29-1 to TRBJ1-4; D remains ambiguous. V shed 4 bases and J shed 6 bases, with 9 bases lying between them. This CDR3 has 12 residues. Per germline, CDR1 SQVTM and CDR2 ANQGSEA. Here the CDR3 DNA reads TGCAGCGTTGTATACGGGGATGAAAAACTGTTTTTT. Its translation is CSVVYGDEKLFF.

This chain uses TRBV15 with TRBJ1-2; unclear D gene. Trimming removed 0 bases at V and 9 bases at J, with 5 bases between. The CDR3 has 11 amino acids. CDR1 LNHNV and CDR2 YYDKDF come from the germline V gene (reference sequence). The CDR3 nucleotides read TGTGCCACCAGCAGAGAGGGAAGCTACACCTTC. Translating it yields CATSREGSYTF.

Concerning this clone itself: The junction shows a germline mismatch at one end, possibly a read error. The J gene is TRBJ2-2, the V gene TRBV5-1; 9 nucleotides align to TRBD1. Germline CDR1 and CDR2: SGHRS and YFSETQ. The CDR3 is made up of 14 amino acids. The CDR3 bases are TGCGCCACCTCCGGGACAGGGAACCCCGGGGAGCTGTTTTTT. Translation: CATSGTGNPGELFF.

CDR3 coding DNA: TGCGCCAGCAGCATAGCCCAATTCAGGGGCGAGCAGTACTTC. It yields the protein CASSIAQFRGEQYF. The genes are TRBV5-1 and TRBJ2-7, with a possible D match to TRBD1 (6 bases). Trimming shortened V by 4 bases and J by 6 bases, and 17 bases separated the two germline ends. There are 14 residues in the CDR3. Germline V CDR1 and CDR2: SGHRS, YFSETQ.

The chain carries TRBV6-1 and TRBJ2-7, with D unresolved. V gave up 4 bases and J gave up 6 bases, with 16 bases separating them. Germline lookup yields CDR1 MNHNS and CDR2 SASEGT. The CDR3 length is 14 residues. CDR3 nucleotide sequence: TGTGCCAGCAGTGGGCTCGCAAAGGTGGCCGAGCAGTACTTC. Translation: CASSGLAKVAEQYF.